This passage covers 13 T cell receptor beta chains from one sample sequenced in a study of human T cells and chemical hapten exposure. Time point denoted: patch test 2, 6 weeks after DPC sensitization. Regarding treatment: therapeutic diphenylcyclopropenone sensitization with weekly scalp DPC. TCRdb called the RACE reads again in MiXCR, with one record for every CDR3 protein. The top ten clones hold about 6.2% of a sample with about 40,000 distinct CDR3 sequences, approximately 3.3% of them seen once. The sequencing used whole blood, collected in connection with sensitization to the hapten diphenylcyclopropenone (DPC). The receptors originated from a man aged 40-50 years with alopecia areata. Some clones in this sample may be carry-over from other donors' samples.

The chain joins TRBV24-1 to TRBJ1-5, with D perhaps matching TRBD1 (5 bases). The V end lost 6 bases, the J end lost 2 bases, and 7 bases lay between the germline ends. This CDR3 spans 13 amino acids. Germline CDR1 is KGHDR and CDR2 is SFDVKD. The CDR3 nucleotides read TGTGCCACCAGTCCACAGGGCAATCAGCCCCAGCATTTT. This codes for CATSPQGNQPQHF.

This clonotype has a count of ten or more. A read error may account for a junction end that differs from germline. The J gene is TRBJ1-6, the V gene TRBV20-1; 9 bases agree with TRBD1. This CDR3 has 13 amino acids. Germline-derived CDR1 and CDR2 are DFQATT and SNEGSKA (reference sequence). The CDR3 loop is CSAGETGGSPLHF. The CDR3 DNA reads as TGCAGTGCTGGAGAGACAGGGGGTTCACCCCTCCACTTT.

This clonotype was seen at least ten times. V usage is TRBV20-1 and J usage is TRBJ2-3, with D perhaps assigned TRBD1 or TRBD2 (5 bases each). V was trimmed by 0 bases and J by 0 bases, leaving 13 bases between them. Germline V CDR1 and CDR2: DFQATT, SNEGSKA (reference sequence). The CDR3 sequence is 16 residues long. CDR3 sequence (DNA): TGCAGTGCTAGAGATACCCGAGGGGCAAGCACAGATACGCAGTATTTT. Its protein product is CSARDTRGASTDTQYF.

This clonotype was counted ten times or more. The CDR3 DNA follows: TGCAGTGCCCGACTAGCGGGAGTAGAGACCCAGTACTTC. It codes for CSARLAGVETQYF. The genes are TRBV20-1 and TRBJ2-5; 12 bases align to TRBD2. V shed 6 bases, J shed 4 bases, and the junction held 3 bases outside the gene matches. Germline V gene data show CDR1 as DFQATT and CDR2 as SNEGSKA (reference sequence). The CDR3 extends over 13 amino acids.

In this sample, this clonotype turned up a few times. V gene TRBV5-6 combines with J gene TRBJ1-2; the match to TRBD1 covers 9 bases. The CDR3 spans 15 residues. In germline, CDR1 is SGHDT, CDR2 YYEEEE. Trimming took 3 bases from V and 2 from J; bases not matched to a gene: 5. The CDR3 coding sequence is TGTGCCAGCAGCTCTATACAGGGGGCGAACTATGGCTACACCTTC. It encodes CASSSIQGANYGYTF.

This clonotype occurred many times. The J gene is TRBJ2-5, the V gene TRBV12-3 or TRBV12-4, with D perhaps TRBD1 (6 bases). There are 14 residues in the CDR3. Trimming took 3 bases from V and 5 from J, leaving 13 bases between them. CDR3 residues: CASSFRGTLETQYF. The CDR3 DNA is TGTGCCAGCAGTTTCAGGGGAACCCTTGAGACCCAGTACTTC.

This clonotype was counted many times. The chain recombines TRBV6-5 with TRBJ2-7, with D possibly being TRBD2 (5 bases). V dropped 5 bases and J dropped 3 bases, with 14 bases sitting between them. From germline, CDR1 is MNHEY and CDR2 SVGAGI. This CDR3 has 14 residues. The CDR3 DNA is TGTGCCAGCAGTGACACTCTGGGGAGCTACGAGCAGTACTTC. It codes for CASSDTLGSYEQYF.

This clonotype was seen a handful of times. The rearrangement joins TRBV7-8 to TRBJ2-7; 10 nucleotides match TRBD1. Germline V gene lookup returns CDR1 SGHVS and CDR2 FQNEAQ. CDR3 length: 15 residues. Trimming took 5 bases from V and 1 from J; bases not matched to a gene: 5. DNA of the CDR3: TGTGCCAGCAGCATGCGGACAGGGGGATCCTACGAGCAGTACTTC. This gives the protein CASSMRTGGSYEQYF.

This clonotype was seen ten or more times. V gene TRBV6-2 or TRBV6-3 combines with J gene TRBJ2-3; no clear D. Germline-derived CDR1 and CDR2 are MNHEY and SVGEGT. The CDR3 is 14 amino acids. The ends were cut back, 2 bases at V and 0 bases at J, with 6 bases in the middle. The DNA for the CDR3 is TGTGCCAGCAGTTACCCGGACAGCACAGATACGCAGTATTTT. Protein product: CASSYPDSTDTQYF.

This clonotype came up many times. The genes are TRBV2 and TRBJ2-5; 10 nucleotides align to TRBD1. In germline, CDR1 is SNHLY, CDR2 FYNNEI. The CDR3 sequence is 21 residues long. J lost 1 base, V lost 9 bases, and 26 bases had no gene match. CDR3 coding DNA: TGTGCCAGTGATAGCAAAGACCCCACGGACAGGGGGTGGAGGTTCCAAGAGACCCAGTACTTC. It is translated as CASDSKDPTDRGWRFQETQYF.

This clonotype was found many times. V and J are TRBV28 and TRBJ2-4; TRBD1 matches 8 bases. The CDR3 has 14 amino acids. CDR1 MDHEN and CDR2 SYDVKM come from the germline V gene. J gave up 3 bases and V 6 bases, and 4 bases lay outside the gene matches. CDR3 region: CASRTDRVKNIQYF. The CDR3 DNA sequence: TGTGCCAGCAGAACGGACAGGGTCAAAAACATTCAGTACTTC.

This clonotype has a count of ten or more. The genes are TRBV27 and TRBJ2-1; 8 nucleotides align to TRBD1. CDR1 and CDR2 (germline): MNHEY, SMNVEV (reference sequence). V was clipped by 5 bases and J by 6 bases; unmatched bases: 6. The CDR3 spans 14 residues. The CDR3 region has the DNA TGTGCCAGCAGTCCCTGGACAGGGAGCAATGAGCAGTTCTTC. The encoded protein is CASSPWTGSNEQFF.

This clonotype was recorded at least ten times. J is TRBJ2-1 and V is TRBV12-3 or TRBV12-4; D perhaps matches TRBD1 (7 bases). The length of the CDR3 is 15 residues. V was clipped by 1 base and J by 8 bases, with 15 bases between them. The CDR3 coding sequence is TGTGCCAGCAGTTTAGGGCAGGGGGGACTCTATGAGCAGTTCTTC. Amino acids: CASSLGQGGLYEQFF.